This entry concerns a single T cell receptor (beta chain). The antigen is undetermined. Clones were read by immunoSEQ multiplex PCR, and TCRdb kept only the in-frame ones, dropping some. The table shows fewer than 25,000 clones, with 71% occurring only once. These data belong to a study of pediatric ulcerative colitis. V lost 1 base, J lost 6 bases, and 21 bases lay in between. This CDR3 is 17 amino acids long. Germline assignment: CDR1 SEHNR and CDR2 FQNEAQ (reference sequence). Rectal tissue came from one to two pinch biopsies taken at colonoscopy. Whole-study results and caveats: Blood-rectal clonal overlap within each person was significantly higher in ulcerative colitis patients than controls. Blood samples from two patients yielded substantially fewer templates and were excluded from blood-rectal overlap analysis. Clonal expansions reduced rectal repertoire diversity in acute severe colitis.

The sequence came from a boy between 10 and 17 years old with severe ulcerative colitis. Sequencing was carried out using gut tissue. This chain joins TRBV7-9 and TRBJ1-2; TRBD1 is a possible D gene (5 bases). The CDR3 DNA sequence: TGTGCCAGCAGCTTAGTTCGTTGGGGCGATCCGGGGCATGGCTACACCTTC. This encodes CASSLVRWGDPGHGYTF.